This paragraph reports one T cell receptor (beta chain). Time point meaning: cycle 4 day 1 (C4D1), after about 6 weeks of nivolumab. All patients relapsed after autologous stem cell transplantation, and brentuximab vedotin exposure varied. This entry belongs to a study of PD-1 blockade in classical Hodgkin lymphoma. Profiled with immunoSEQ multiplex PCR; TCRdb holds only in-frame clones, not every one. The table shows tens of thousands of clones, with approximately 83% occurring only once. V shed 4 bases, J shed 1 base, and the junction held 7 bases outside the gene matches. Per the germline V gene, CDR1 is MNHNS and CDR2 is SASEGT. The CDR3 extends over 16 amino acids.

The TCR was taken from a human donor with classical Hodgkin lymphoma. This material consisted of peripheral blood mononuclear cells (PBMCs), taken before the fourth cycle of nivolumab. This chain joins TRBV6-1 and TRBJ2-3; 8 bases fit TRBD1. In DNA, the CDR3 is TGTGCCAGCAGTGCCGGACAGGGATTCGGCACAGATACGCAGTATTTT. This codes for CASSAGQGFGTDTQYF.